The 28 T cell receptor beta chains below were found in one sample sequenced in a study of blood T cell repertoires in COVID-19. Sequencing used immunoSEQ multiplex PCR; TCRdb keeps in-frame clones, though not all of them. Among roughly 160,000 clones listed, less than 85% were seen once. Sequenced: peripheral blood. The origin of the receptors is a woman aged 80 or over with active or convalescent COVID-19.

This chain joins TRBV15 and TRBJ1-2; D unresolved. V was shortened by 7 bases and J by 2 bases, with 17 bases between the two germline ends. CDR1 is LNHNV and CDR2 is YYDKDF in the germline V gene (reference sequence). This CDR3 is built from 15 residues. The CDR3 DNA follows: TGTGCCACCACAGTATCCGGACTTACCAACTATGGCTACACCTTC. It encodes CATTVSGLTNYGYTF.

The chain uses TRBV5-1 and TRBJ2-7; D might be TRBD2 (6 bases). The CDR3 spans 13 residues. Trimming stripped 4 bases from V and 5 bases from J, with 13 bases between. Germline CDR1 and CDR2: SGHRS and YFSETQ. CDR3 DNA sequence: TGCGCCAGCAGCCCCCTAGGAGGGGACGAGCAGTACTTC. Translation: CASSPLGGDEQYF.

The chain couples TRBV5-1 to TRBJ1-1, with D possibly being TRBD1 (5 bases). V lost 3 bases and J 1 base, leaving 13 bases between the germline ends. The CDR3 sequence is 15 residues long. Per germline, CDR1 SGHRS and CDR2 YFSETQ. CDR3 DNA: TGCGCCAGCAGCTCGACGGGGGGATCGAACACTGAAGCTTTCTTT. Translation gives CASSSTGGSNTEAFF. Combining the CDR3 with reference TRBV5-1 and TRBJ1-1 gives the whole variable domain KAGVTQTPRYLIKTRGQQVTLSCSPISGHRSVSWYQQTPGQGLQFLFEYFSETQRNKGNFPGRFSGRQFSNSRSEMNVSTLELGDSALYLCASSSTGGSNTEAFFGQGTRLTVV.

The chain recombines TRBV2 with TRBJ2-1, with a weak D call TRBD1 (6 bases). V was shortened by 10 bases and J by 6 bases, with 13 bases between the two germline ends. The CDR3 is 12 amino acids. CDR1 and CDR2 from the germline V gene are SNHLY and FYNNEI. CDR3 sequence (DNA): TGTGCCACCCGGGACAACTCCAATGAGCAGTTCTTC. This encodes CATRDNSNEQFF.

The chain couples TRBV24-1 to TRBJ2-2; TRBD2 matches at 8 bases. CDR3 length: 20 residues. CDR1 and CDR2 from the germline V gene are KGHDR and SFDVKD. With V trimmed by 2 bases and J by 5 bases, 18 bases remained unmatched. The CDR3 spells CATSDSRPLRGGGPTGELFF. CDR3 nucleotide sequence: TGTGCCACCAGTGATTCTCGACCCCTTCGGGGGGGAGGGCCGACCGGGGAGCTGTTTTTT.

V is TRBV19 and J is TRBJ2-2; 7 nucleotides agree with TRBD2. CDR3 length: 17 amino acids. Germline loops: CDR1 LNHDA, CDR2 SQIVND (reference sequence). V was clipped by 4 bases and J by 0 bases; unmatched bases: 8. The CDR3 DNA is TGTGCCAGTAGTAAAAGACTAGCAGCCCCGAACACCGGGGAGCTGTTTTTT. This translates into CASSKRLAAPNTGELFF.

The chain recombines TRBV18 with TRBJ2-5, with TRBD1 matching 7 bases. The J segment lost 5 bases and the V segment lost 1 base, leaving 4 bases of the junction unmatched. The CDR3 has 14 residues. The V gene's germline CDR1 is KGHSH and CDR2 LQKENI. For the CDR3, the DNA is TGTGCCAGCTCACCACTAGACAGGGTGGAGACCCAGTACTTC. This sequence encodes CASSPLDRVETQYF.

The gene calls are TRBV30 and TRBJ2-1; possible D gene TRBD2, 5 bases. Germline values: CDR1 GTSNPN, CDR2 SVGIG (reference sequence). This CDR3 is built from 13 residues. The germline V and J ends were trimmed by 3 bases and 4 bases, with 10 bases remaining between them. The DNA for the CDR3 is TGTGCCTGGAGGGAGGACGGATACAATGAGCAGTTCTTC. It yields the protein CAWREDGYNEQFF.

This chain joins TRBV25-1 and TRBJ2-1; D perhaps matches TRBD1 (6 bases). This CDR3 is 15 amino acids long. Germline assignment: CDR1 MGHDK and CDR2 SYGVNS. The V gene lost 2 bases and the J gene lost 6 bases, with 14 bases spanning the gap. CDR3 residues: CASSEPGVSGNEQFF. The DNA of the CDR3 is TGTGCCAGCAGTGAACCAGGGGTCAGCGGCAATGAGCAGTTCTTC.

This rearrangement joins TRBV3-1 (or the pseudogene TRBV3-2) to TRBJ1-2; possible D gene TRBD1, 6 bases. The CDR3 is made up of 14 amino acids. Germline V gene lookup returns CDR1 LGHDT and CDR2 YNNKEL (reference sequence). Trimming left V 4 bases short and J 7 bases short, with 16 bases between. As DNA, the CDR3 is TGTGCCAGCAGCCCACCAGGACAGCCGACTGGCTACACCTTC. Translating gives CASSPPGQPTGYTF.

The rearrangement uses TRBV9 and TRBJ1-6, with D unresolved. The germline V gene has CDR1 SGDLS and CDR2 YYNGEE. The CDR3 length is 16 residues. V gave up 3 bases and J gave up 14 bases, with 24 bases separating them. The CDR3 loop reads CASSAQDSFVLSALHF. CDR3 DNA: TGTGCCAGCAGCGCCCAGGACTCGTTTGTTCTTTCGGCCCTCCACTTT.

The chain links TRBV3-1 (or the pseudogene TRBV3-2) to TRBJ1-1; TRBD1 might be the D (5 bases). Germline-derived CDR1 and CDR2 are LGHDT and YNNKEL (reference sequence). The length of the CDR3 is 14 residues. Trimming left V 5 bases short and J 8 bases short, with 18 bases between. Written as DNA, the CDR3 is TGTGCCAGCAGCAAGAGTGACCTTCGGGGGGAAGCTTTCTTT. Its protein product is CASSKSDLRGEAFF.

The J gene is TRBJ1-1, the V gene TRBV5-1; TRBD1 aligns across 7 bases. This CDR3 has 15 amino acids. Germline CDR1 reads SGHRS; CDR2 reads YFSETQ. V was clipped by 0 bases and J by 4 bases; unmatched bases: 6. The CDR3 region has the DNA TGCGCCAGCAGCTTGGACAGGGGAATAGGCACTGAAGCTTTCTTT. This gives the protein CASSLDRGIGTEAFF. The full variable domain, rest sourced from reference TRBV5-1 and TRBJ1-1, is KAGVTQTPRYLIKTRGQQVTLSCSPISGHRSVSWYQQTPGQGLQFLFEYFSETQRNKGNFPGRFSGRQFSNSRSEMNVSTLELGDSALYLCASSLDRGIGTEAFFGQGTRLTVV.

V is TRBV3-1 (or the pseudogene TRBV3-2) and J is TRBJ2-7; a weak D match, TRBD1 (5 bases). CDR3 length: 15 residues. Germline CDR1 is LGHDT and CDR2 is YNNKEL (reference sequence). The V end was cut by 3 bases, the J end by 0 bases, with 12 bases between. CDR3 in DNA: TGTGCCAGCAGCCACCGACAGACCAGCTCCTACGAGCAGTACTTC. The encoded protein is CASSHRQTSSYEQYF.

This chain uses TRBV28 with TRBJ1-1; perhaps TRBD1 as D (5 bases). Trimming took 3 bases from V and 1 from J, leaving 9 bases between them. Germline V gene lookup returns CDR1 MDHEN and CDR2 SYDVKM. There are 14 residues in the CDR3. The chain's CDR3 is CASSFGGSNTEAFF. In nucleotides, the CDR3 is TGTGCCAGCAGTTTCGGGGGGTCGAACACTGAAGCTTTCTTT.

The V call is TRBV10-2, the J call TRBJ1-3, with D perhaps TRBD1 (6 bases). Trimming took 9 bases from V and 3 from J, leaving 15 bases between them. CDR3 length: 14 residues. CDR1 and CDR2 (germline): WSHSY, SAAADI. This CDR3 reads CASTRGMDGNTIYF. In nucleotides, the CDR3 is TGCGCCAGTACCAGGGGAATGGATGGAAACACCATATATTTT.

CDR3 region: CASSLSVDRRSYTF. CDR3 DNA: TGTGCCAGCAGTTTATCGGTGGACAGAAGAAGCTACACCTTC. V gene TRBV28 combines with J gene TRBJ1-2, with a possible D match to TRBD1 (6 bases). Germline CDR1 is MDHEN and CDR2 is SYDVKM. With 1 base removed from V and 9 bases from J, the gap between germline ends came to 15 bases. This CDR3 is built from 14 residues.

The rearrangement uses TRBV5-3 and TRBJ2-1, with D maybe TRBD1 (6 bases). TRBV5-3 is an ORF, and what it does is uncertain. Trimming took 4 bases from V and 8 from J, leaving 22 bases between them. This CDR3 comprises 16 residues. CDR3 nucleotide sequence: TGTGCCAGAAGCGTGGCGGACAGAATCCTTATAGATGAGCAGTTCTTC. Its protein is CARSVADRILIDEQFF.

The gene calls are TRBV5-4 and TRBJ2-5; D is possibly TRBD1 (7 bases). The ends were cut back, 3 bases at V and 5 bases at J, with 11 bases in the middle. In germline, CDR1 is SGHNT, CDR2 YYREEE (reference sequence). The CDR3 length is 13 residues. CDR3 in DNA: TGTGCCAGCAGCTACAGGGGACTGGAGACCCAGTACTTC. Translating it yields CASSYRGLETQYF.

The chain carries TRBV7-9 and TRBJ2-1; 8 bases line up with TRBD2. V lost 8 bases and J lost 7; bases outside the gene matches: 7. The V gene's germline CDR1 is SEHNR and CDR2 FQNEAQ (reference sequence). The CDR3 loop spans 13 amino acids. CDR3 nucleotide sequence: TGTGCCAGCTCAAAAGCGGGAGTGAATGAGCAGTTCTTC. Protein sequence: CASSKAGVNEQFF.

Only one count was recorded for this clone. V and J are TRBV27 and TRBJ1-4, with D uncertain. Germline CDR1 is MNHEY and CDR2 is SMNVEV (reference sequence). The CDR3 contains 13 residues. Trimming stripped 3 bases from V and 8 bases from J, with 10 bases between. CDR3 nucleotide sequence: TGTGCCAGCAGTTTGCAGGTTAGGGAAAAACTGTTTTTT. This encodes CASSLQVREKLFF.

This clone appeared a single time. The chain recombines TRBV30 with TRBJ2-2, with D possibly being TRBD1 (6 bases). V was pared by 0 bases and J by 4 bases, with 21 bases between. Germline CDR1 reads GTSNPN; CDR2 reads SVGIG (reference sequence). The CDR3 is made up of 18 amino acids. The CDR3 is CAWSVLTPTLGGTGELFF. The DNA of the CDR3 is TGTGCCTGGAGTGTACTTACACCTACCCTAGGGGGCACCGGGGAGCTGTTTTTT.

V is TRBV7-3 and J is TRBJ2-1; TRBD2 aligns across 7 bases. The CDR3 contains 16 residues. V was pared by 5 bases and J by 5 bases, with 12 bases of the junction left unmatched. In germline, CDR1 is SGHTA, CDR2 FQGTGA. The chain's CDR3 is CASSPMGGGYHNEQFF. CDR3 nucleotide sequence: TGTGCCAGCAGCCCAATGGGGGGAGGGTATCACAATGAGCAGTTCTTC.

The genes are TRBV18 and TRBJ2-1, with 7 bases matching TRBD1. The germline gives CDR1 KGHSH, CDR2 LQKENI. Germline trimming cut 3 bases from V and 6 bases from J; bases unmatched to any gene: 8. The length of the CDR3 is 15 residues. The CDR3 reads CASSPFDRVRNEQFF. The CDR3 nucleotides read TGTGCCAGCTCACCGTTTGACAGGGTACGCAATGAGCAGTTCTTC.

The rearrangement uses TRBV19 and TRBJ1-4; the match to TRBD1 covers 11 bases. CDR1 and CDR2 from the germline V gene are LNHDA and SQIVND (reference sequence). The CDR3 contains 15 residues. V lost 4 bases, J lost 7 bases, and 5 bases stayed unmatched. CDR3 in DNA: TGTGCCAGTAGTAACGCGGGACAGGGGGGTGAAAAACTGTTTTTT. Amino acids: CASSNAGQGGEKLFF.

The V and J genes are TRBV7-6 and TRBJ1-2; D is ambiguous. This CDR3 has 13 residues. The V and J ends lost 7 bases and 2 bases respectively, with 11 bases between them. The V gene's germline CDR1 is SGHVS and CDR2 FNYEAQ. The CDR3 bases are TGTGCCAGCACCCCCCAAACAAACTATGGCTACACCTTC. This encodes CASTPQTNYGYTF.

The gene calls are TRBV11-2 and TRBJ1-6; D gene ambiguous. In germline, CDR1 is SGHAT, CDR2 FQNNGV. The V and J ends lost 4 bases and 8 bases respectively, with 9 bases between them. The CDR3 loop spans 13 amino acids. CDR3 sequence (DNA): TGTGCCAGCAGCTCCCATACGGATTCACCCCTCCACTTT. This gives the protein CASSSHTDSPLHF.

The chain links TRBV9 to TRBJ1-1; no clear D gene. V shed 3 bases and J shed 6 bases, with 15 bases lying between them. This CDR3 spans 14 amino acids. Germline loops: CDR1 SGDLS, CDR2 YYNGEE. The CDR3 bases are TGTGCCAGCAGCGCCTTGGCGGGCGTACCTGAAGCTTTCTTT. Protein sequence: CASSALAGVPEAFF.